This T cell receptor (beta chain) was recovered during a study of blood T cell repertoires in COVID-19. Assay: immunoSEQ multiplex PCR; the TCRdb copy retains only in-frame clones and omits some. The sample includes roughly 160,000 clones, approximately 85% of them seen just once. Material for sequencing was peripheral blood. This sequence was found in a man aged 35 to 55 with acute or convalescent COVID-19.

CDR3 in DNA: TGTGCCAGCAGTGGTCGGTCGGGCACTGAAGCTTTCTTT. Its translation: CASSGRSGTEAFF. J is TRBJ1-1 and V is TRBV6-6, with D hard to call. Germline V lookup: CDR1 MNHNY, CDR2 SVGAGI (reference sequence). Trimming cost V 5 bases and J 4 bases, with 11 bases left between them. The CDR3 is made up of 13 amino acids.